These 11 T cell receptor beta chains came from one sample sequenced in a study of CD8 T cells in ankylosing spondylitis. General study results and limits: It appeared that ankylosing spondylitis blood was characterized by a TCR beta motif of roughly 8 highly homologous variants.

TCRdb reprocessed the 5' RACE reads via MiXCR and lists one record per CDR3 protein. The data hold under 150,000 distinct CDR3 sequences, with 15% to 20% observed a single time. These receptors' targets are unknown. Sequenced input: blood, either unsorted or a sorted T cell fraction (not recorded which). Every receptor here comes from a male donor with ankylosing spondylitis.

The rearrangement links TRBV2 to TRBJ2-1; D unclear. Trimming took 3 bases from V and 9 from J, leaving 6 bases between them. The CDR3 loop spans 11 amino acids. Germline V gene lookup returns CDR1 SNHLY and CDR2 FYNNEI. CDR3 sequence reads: CASSDVSEQFF. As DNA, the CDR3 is TGTGCCAGCAGTGATGTGAGTGAGCAGTTCTTC.

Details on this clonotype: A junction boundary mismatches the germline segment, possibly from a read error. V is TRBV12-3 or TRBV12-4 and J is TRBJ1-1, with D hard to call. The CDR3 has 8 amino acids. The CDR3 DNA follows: TGTGCCAGCCCCATGACGGGTTTT. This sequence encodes CASPMTGF.

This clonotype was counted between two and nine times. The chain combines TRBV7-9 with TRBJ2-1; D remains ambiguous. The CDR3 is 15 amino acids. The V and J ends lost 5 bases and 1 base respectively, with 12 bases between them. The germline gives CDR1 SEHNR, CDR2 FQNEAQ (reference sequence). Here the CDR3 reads CASSPSRDSYNEQFF. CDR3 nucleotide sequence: TGTGCCAGCAGCCCCTCTAGGGATTCCTACAATGAGCAGTTCTTC. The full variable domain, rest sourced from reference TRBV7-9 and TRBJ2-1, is DTGVSQNPRHKITKRGQNVTFRCDPISEHNRLYWYRQTLGQGPEFLTYFQNEAQLEKSRLLSDRFSAERPKGSFSTLEIQRTEQGDSAMYLCASSPSRDSYNEQFFGPGTRLTVL.

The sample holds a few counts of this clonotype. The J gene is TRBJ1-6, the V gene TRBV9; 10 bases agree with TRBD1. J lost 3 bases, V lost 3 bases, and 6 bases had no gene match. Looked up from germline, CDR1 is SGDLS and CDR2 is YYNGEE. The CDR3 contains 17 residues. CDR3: CASSAGTGVLYNSPLHF. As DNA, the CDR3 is TGTGCCAGCAGCGCCGGGACAGGGGTACTCTATAATTCACCCCTCCACTTT. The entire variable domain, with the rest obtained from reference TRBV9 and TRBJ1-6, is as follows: DSGVTQTPKHLITATGQRVTLRCSPRSGDLSVYWYQQSLDQGLQFLIQYYNGEERAKGNILERFSAQQFPDLHSELNLSSLELGDSALYFCASSAGTGVLYNSPLHFGNGTRLTVT.

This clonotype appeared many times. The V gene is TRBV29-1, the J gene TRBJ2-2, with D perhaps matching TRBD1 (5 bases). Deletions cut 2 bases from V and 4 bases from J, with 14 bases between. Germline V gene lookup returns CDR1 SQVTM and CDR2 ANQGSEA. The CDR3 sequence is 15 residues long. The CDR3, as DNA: TGCAGCGTTGAATACAGCCAGCAGGGCACCGGGGAGCTGTTTTTT. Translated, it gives CSVEYSQQGTGELFF.

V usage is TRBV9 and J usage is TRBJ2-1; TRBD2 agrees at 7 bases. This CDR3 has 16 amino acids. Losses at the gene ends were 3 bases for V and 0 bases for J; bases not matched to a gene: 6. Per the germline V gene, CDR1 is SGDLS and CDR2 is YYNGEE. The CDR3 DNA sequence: TGTGCCAGCAGCGGTCGACTAGCCCCCTCCTACAATGAGCAGTTCTTC. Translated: CASSGRLAPSYNEQFF.

This chain's CDR3 is CASSLEGPYEQYF. CDR3 bases: TGTGCCAGCAGTTTGGAGGGCCCCTACGAGCAGTACTTC. The chain has TRBV27 and TRBJ2-7; weak D call: TRBD2 (6 bases). The germline V and J ends were trimmed by 3 bases and 2 bases, with 8 bases remaining between them. Germline V lookup: CDR1 MNHEY, CDR2 SMNVEV (reference sequence). The CDR3 is 13 amino acids.

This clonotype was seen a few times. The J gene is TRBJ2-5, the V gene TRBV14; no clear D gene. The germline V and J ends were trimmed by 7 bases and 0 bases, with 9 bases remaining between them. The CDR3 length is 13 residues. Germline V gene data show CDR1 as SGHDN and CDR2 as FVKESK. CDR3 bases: TGTGCCAGCACCCGCAGGTACCAAGAGACCCAGTACTTC. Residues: CASTRRYQETQYF.

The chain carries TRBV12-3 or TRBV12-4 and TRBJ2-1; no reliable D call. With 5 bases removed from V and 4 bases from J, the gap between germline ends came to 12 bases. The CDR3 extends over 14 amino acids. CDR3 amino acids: CASSPPGRYNEQFF. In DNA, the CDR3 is TGTGCCAGCAGTCCACCCGGGCGGTACAATGAGCAGTTCTTC.

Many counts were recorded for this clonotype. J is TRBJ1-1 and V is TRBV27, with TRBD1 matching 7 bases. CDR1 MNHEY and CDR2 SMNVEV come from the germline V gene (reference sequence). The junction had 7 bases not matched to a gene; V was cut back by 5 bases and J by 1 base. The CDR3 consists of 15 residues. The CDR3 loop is CASSGGTDKNTEAFF. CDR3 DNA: TGTGCCAGCAGTGGGGGGACAGATAAGAACACTGAAGCTTTCTTT.

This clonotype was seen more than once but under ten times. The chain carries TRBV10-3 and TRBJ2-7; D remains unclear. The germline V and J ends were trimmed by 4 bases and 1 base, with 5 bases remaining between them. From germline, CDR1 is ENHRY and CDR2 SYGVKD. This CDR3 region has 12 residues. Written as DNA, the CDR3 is TGTGCCATCAGTGTGGGGTCCTACGAGCAGTACTTC. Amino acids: CAISVGSYEQYF.